This is a list of T cell receptor beta chains from one sample in a study of shared clonotypes between healthy human individuals. The table came from immunoSEQ multiplex PCR; TCRdb's copy has only in-frame clones and leaves some out. The data hold some 2 million clones, with about 95% observed a single time. The source material was naive CD8+ T cells sorted from blood. These receptors originate from a man in his late teens or twenties in good health. Both conserved end residues are part of each CDR3. A D gene is named only where the DNA matches it firmly. Expanded clones get a size class; other rows say once, few or many, or leave the size out.

J | V | size | D | DNA | CDR3
TRBJ2-5 | TRBV19 | NA | NA | TGTGCCAGTAGCAACCGAAGGGGGAACGGGGAGACCCAGTACTTC | CASSNRRGNGETQYF
TRBJ1-5 | TRBV27 | few | NA | TGTGCCAGCAGTCCCTTAAATCAGCCCCAGCATTTT | CASSPLNQPQHF
TRBJ2-1 | TRBV7-9 | NA | TRBD2 | TGTGCCAGCAGTCCTTTAGCGGGGGTAAATAATGAGCAGTTCTTC | CASSPLAGVNNEQFF
TRBJ1-1 | TRBV29-1 | once | TRBD1 | TGCAGCGTCCTGACAGGGGTGAGTGAAGCTTTCTTT | CSVLTGVSEAFF
TRBJ2-2 | TRBV4-1 | NA | NA | TGCGCCAGCAGCCAGTTATTGACACGGAACACCGGGGAGCTGTTTTTT | CASSQLLTRNTGELFF
TRBJ2-7 | TRBV7-9 | NA | NA | TGTGCCAGCAGCCAAAATGAGGTCTACGAGCAGTACTTC | CASSQNEVYEQYF
TRBJ1-4 | TRBV29-1 | NA | TRBD1 | TGCAGCGTTCTCATGGGACAGCCTAATGAAAAACTGTTTTTT | CSVLMGQPNEKLFF
TRBJ2-7 | TRBV7-2 | few | TRBD2 | TGTGCCAGCATTGGCGGGAGCCACGAGCAGTACTTC | CASIGGSHEQYF
TRBJ2-1 | TRBV13 | NA | NA | TGTGCCAGCAGCCGCAAACTTTTGAGCTCCTACAATGAGCAGTTCTTC | CASSRKLLSSYNEQFF
TRBJ2-5 | TRBV9 | few | TRBD2 | TGTGCCAGCAGCGGTAGAGAATCAGCGGGGGCTCTCCAAGAGACCCAGTACTTC | CASSGRESAGALQETQYF
TRBJ2-7 | TRBV6-1 | NA | NA | TGTGCCAGCACGGCGGTCAGGGTGCTCTACGAGCAGTACTTC | CASTAVRVLYEQYF
TRBJ2-7 | TRBV15 | NA | NA | TGTGCCACCAGCATGGGTCATCTCGAGGAGCAGTACTTC | CATSMGHLEEQYF
TRBJ2-1 | TRBV6-5 | NA | NA | TGTGCCAGCAGTTACACCCACTTGGCGGGGAATGAGCAGTTCTTC | CASSYTHLAGNEQFF
TRBJ2-7 | TRBV27 | NA | NA | TGTGCCAGCAGTTTTCGGGACGGCTACGAGCAGTACTTC | CASSFRDGYEQYF
TRBJ2-5 | TRBV11-2 | NA | TRBD1 | TGTGCCAGCAGCTTAGGAGACAGGGGAGAGGAGACCCAGTACTTC | CASSLGDRGEETQYF